This T cell receptor (beta chain) comes out of a study of blood T cell repertoires in COVID-19. Germline V lookup: CDR1 SGHRS, CDR2 YFSETQ. Trimming took off 2 bases at V and 3 bases at J, with 17 bases between the two ends. The CDR3 loop spans 17 amino acids. The table came from immunoSEQ multiplex PCR; TCRdb's copy has only in-frame clones and leaves some out. This table holds more than 200,000 clones, approximately 90% found once. This chain connects TRBV5-1 to TRBJ1-4; no firm D call. Sequenced input: peripheral blood. The receptor was isolated from a man aged 50-59 years with acute or convalescent COVID-19. CDR3 residues: CASSLRGQPSANEKLFF. CDR3 coding DNA: TGCGCCAGCAGCTTACGAGGGCAGCCCTCGGCTAATGAAAAACTGTTTTTT.